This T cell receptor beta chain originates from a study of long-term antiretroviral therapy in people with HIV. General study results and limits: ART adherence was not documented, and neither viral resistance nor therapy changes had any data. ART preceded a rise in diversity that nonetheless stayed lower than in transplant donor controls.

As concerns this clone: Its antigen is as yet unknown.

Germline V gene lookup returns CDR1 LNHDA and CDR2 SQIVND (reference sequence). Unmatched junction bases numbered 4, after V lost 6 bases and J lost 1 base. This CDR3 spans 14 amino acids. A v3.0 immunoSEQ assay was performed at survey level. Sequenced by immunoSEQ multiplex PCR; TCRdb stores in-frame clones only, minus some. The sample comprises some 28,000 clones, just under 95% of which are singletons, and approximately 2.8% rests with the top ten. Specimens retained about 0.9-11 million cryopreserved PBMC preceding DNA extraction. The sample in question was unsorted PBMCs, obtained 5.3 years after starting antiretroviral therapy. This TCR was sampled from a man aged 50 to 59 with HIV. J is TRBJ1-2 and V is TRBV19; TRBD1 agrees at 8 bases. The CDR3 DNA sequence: TGTGCCAGTAGCCGACAGGGGCGTAACTATGGCTACACCTTC. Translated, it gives CASSRQGRNYGYTF.